This T cell receptor beta chain comes out of a study of blood T cell repertoires in COVID-19. Germline trimming cut 8 bases from V and 11 bases from J; bases unmatched to any gene: 8. This CDR3 region has 12 residues. Germline CDR1 and CDR2: MNHEY and SVGAGI. Some clones are missing from TCRdb's copy, which holds only in-frame ones; the method was immunoSEQ multiplex PCR. The table has tens of thousands of clones, 90% seen once; the top ten hold around 4.5%. Sequencing used peripheral blood. The sequence came from a woman of 80 years or more with active or convalescent COVID-19. The rearrangement uses TRBV6-5 and TRBJ1-2; TRBD1 matches 10 bases. In DNA, the CDR3 is TGTGCCAGCGGGAGGACAGGGGGACTGTACACCTTC. It codes for CASGRTGGLYTF.